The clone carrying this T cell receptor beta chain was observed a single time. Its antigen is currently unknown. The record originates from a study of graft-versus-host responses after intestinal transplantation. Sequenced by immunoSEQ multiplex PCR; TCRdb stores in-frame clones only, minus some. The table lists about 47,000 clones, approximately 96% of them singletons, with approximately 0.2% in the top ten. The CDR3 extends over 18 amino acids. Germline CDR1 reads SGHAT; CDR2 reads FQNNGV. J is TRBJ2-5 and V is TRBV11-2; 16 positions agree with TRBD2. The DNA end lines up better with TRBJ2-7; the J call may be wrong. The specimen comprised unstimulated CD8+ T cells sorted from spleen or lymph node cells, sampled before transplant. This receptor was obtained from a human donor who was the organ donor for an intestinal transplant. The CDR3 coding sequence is TGTGCCAGCAGCTCCGGGACTAGCGGGGGGGCCATCACCTACGAGCAGTACTTC. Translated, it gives CASSSGTSGGAITYEQYF.